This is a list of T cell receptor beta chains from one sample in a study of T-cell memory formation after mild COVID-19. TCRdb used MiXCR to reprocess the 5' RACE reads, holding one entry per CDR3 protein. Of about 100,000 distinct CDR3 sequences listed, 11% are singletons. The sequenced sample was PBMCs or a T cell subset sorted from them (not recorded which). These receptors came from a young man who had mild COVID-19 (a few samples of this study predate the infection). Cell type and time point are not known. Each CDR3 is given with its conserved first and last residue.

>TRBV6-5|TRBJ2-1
CASSPRPGPKDYEQFF
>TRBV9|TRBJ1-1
CASSVGGRGTEAFF
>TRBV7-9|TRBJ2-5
CASSGRGNQETQYF
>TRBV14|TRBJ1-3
CASSQEADTIYF
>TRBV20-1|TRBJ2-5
CSARGQGYEETQYF
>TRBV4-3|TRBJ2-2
CASSPSSAGELFF
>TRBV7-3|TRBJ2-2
CASRQDTGELFF
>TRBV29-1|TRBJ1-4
CSVRGDVGPSNEKLFF
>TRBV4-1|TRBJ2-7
CASSQNYEQYF
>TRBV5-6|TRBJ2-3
CASSLGIDTQYF
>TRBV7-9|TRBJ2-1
CASSLVGQGGPEQFF
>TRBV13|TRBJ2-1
CASSFISSGSEQFF
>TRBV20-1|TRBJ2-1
CSALAGDNSYNEQFF
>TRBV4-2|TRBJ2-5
CASSQDVFSDQPLRETQYF
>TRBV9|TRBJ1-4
CASSAHDGTNEKLFF